A single sample gave rise to the 19 T cell receptor beta chains below, sequenced in a study of identical twins. TCRdb itself ran the 5' RACE reads through MiXCR, one entry per CDR3 protein. The sample shows about 1.7 million distinct CDR3 sequences, under 35% of them seen only once. Sample: cord blood. Receptors were obtained from a newborn girl in good health.

This chain uses TRBV29-1 with TRBJ2-7, with D perhaps matching TRBD2 (6 bases). Germline lookup yields CDR1 SQVTM and CDR2 ANQGSEA. V was cut by 7 bases and J by 7 bases, with 17 bases left in between. This CDR3 contains 12 residues. The CDR3 loop is CSGGVGYNEQYF. The CDR3 region has the DNA TGCAGCGGGGGGGTAGGGTACAATGAGCAGTACTTC.

In its sample, this clonotype was seen many times. The rearrangement joins TRBV7-8 to TRBJ2-1; 7 bases match TRBD2. The CDR3 loop spans 15 amino acids. Trimming took 0 bases from V and 6 from J; bases not matched to a gene: 5. Germline loops: CDR1 SGHVS, CDR2 FQNEAQ. CDR3 DNA: TGTGCCAGCAGCTTAGCCCCAACTAGCGTCAATGAGCAGTTCTTC. Amino acids: CASSLAPTSVNEQFF.

The chain combines TRBV10-3 with TRBJ2-1; the match to TRBD2 covers 11 bases. Germline lookup yields CDR1 ENHRY and CDR2 SYGVKD. The ends lost 2 bases at V and 0 bases at J; junction bases unmatched: 9. The CDR3 totals 19 residues. The CDR3 sequence: CAISERSLAGASSYNEQFF. In DNA, the CDR3 is TGTGCCATCAGTGAGAGGTCACTAGCGGGGGCGAGCTCCTACAATGAGCAGTTCTTC.

This clonotype was observed a few times. V usage is TRBV20-1 and J usage is TRBJ2-1, with D unresolved. CDR1 is DFQATT and CDR2 is SNEGSKA in the germline V gene (reference sequence). CDR3 length equals 12 residues. The V end was cut by 3 bases, the J end by 7 bases, with 10 bases between. CDR3 region: CSASLRANEQFF. DNA of the CDR3: TGCAGTGCTAGCCTCAGAGCTAATGAGCAGTTCTTC.

V is TRBV20-1 and J is TRBJ1-5, with 8 bases identical to TRBD1. There are 15 residues in the CDR3. The trim removed 1 base at V and 3 bases at J, leaving 5 bases unmatched. Germline CDR1 and CDR2: DFQATT and SNEGSKA (reference sequence). The CDR3 is CSARVGQANNQPQHF. The CDR3 region has the DNA TGCAGTGCTAGAGTGGGACAGGCAAACAATCAGCCCCAGCATTTT.

This clonotype was seen more than once but under ten times. V is TRBV27 and J is TRBJ2-7, with D perhaps matching TRBD1 (6 bases). Looked up from germline, CDR1 is MNHEY and CDR2 is SMNVEV (reference sequence). V gave up 2 bases and J gave up 3 bases, with 14 bases separating them. CDR3 size: 15 residues. CDR3 sequence (DNA): TGTGCCAGCAGTTTAAAGGGACATACCCTCTACGAGCAGTACTTC. Protein product: CASSLKGHTLYEQYF.

This clonotype was seen a handful of times. V gene TRBV5-1 combines with J gene TRBJ2-1; no firm D call. Trimming shortened V by 7 bases and J by 0 bases, and 14 bases separated the two germline ends. Per germline, CDR1 SGHRS and CDR2 YFSETQ. There are 15 residues in the CDR3. The CDR3 DNA sequence: TGCGCCAGCCGACCCTCGGACCCCTCCTACAATGAGCAGTTCTTC. As protein: CASRPSDPSYNEQFF.

This clonotype has just a few counts. The chain is built from TRBV20-1 and TRBJ1-4; D remains ambiguous. Trimming pared 6 bases from V and 2 bases from J, leaving 10 bases between. Looked up from germline, CDR1 is DFQATT and CDR2 is SNEGSKA (reference sequence). This CDR3 spans 13 amino acids. CDR3 nucleotide sequence: TGCAGTGCCCGGGTCGGGACTAATGAAAAACTGTTTTTT. Translating gives CSARVGTNEKLFF.

The V gene is TRBV4-2, the J gene TRBJ1-1, with D hard to call. This CDR3 is built from 11 residues. Germline lookup yields CDR1 LGHNA and CDR2 YNFKEQ. Trimming pared 4 bases from V and 6 bases from J, leaving 6 bases between. CDR3 protein: CASSLDAEAFF. Here the CDR3 DNA reads TGTGCCAGCAGCCTAGACGCTGAAGCTTTCTTT.

The chain carries TRBV27 and TRBJ2-5; the match to TRBD2 covers 10 bases. CDR3 length: 16 residues. CDR1 is MNHEY, CDR2 SMNVEV, per germline (reference sequence). V lost 10 bases, J lost 1 base, and 12 bases stayed unmatched. As DNA, the CDR3 is TGTGCCACCAAACCGGGTAGCGGGAGGTTCCAAGAGACCCAGTACTTC. It codes for CATKPGSGRFQETQYF.

This clonotype was counted a few times. This sequence joins TRBV7-6 and TRBJ2-1; D gene uncertain. This CDR3 has 17 residues. CDR1 is SGHVS, CDR2 FNYEAQ, per germline. V gave up 1 base and J gave up 3 bases, with 16 bases separating them. CDR3 bases: TGTGCCAGCAGCTTAGGTTTCCGAGGATCTCTCTACAATGAGCAGTTCTTC. Residues: CASSLGFRGSLYNEQFF.

J is TRBJ1-1 and V is TRBV6-6, with 7 bases that match TRBD1. Germline CDR1 MNHNY, CDR2 SVGAGI (reference sequence). There are 15 residues in the CDR3. V dropped 7 bases and J dropped 0; count of bases not matched to a gene: 8. The CDR3 coding sequence is TGTGCCAGCATCCGGGACAGAACCATGAACACTGAAGCTTTCTTT. It codes for CASIRDRTMNTEAFF.

The V and J genes are TRBV25-1 and TRBJ1-6, with D tentatively TRBD1 (5 bases). Per germline, CDR1 MGHDK and CDR2 SYGVNS. The CDR3 runs 14 residues. V was pared by 4 bases and J by 9 bases, with 13 bases between. The DNA of the CDR3 is TGTGCCAGCAGTGCAGGGTCCGCGGCTTCACCCCTCCACTTT. Residues: CASSAGSAASPLHF.

The V gene is TRBV11-2, the J gene TRBJ2-3; D unclear. The CDR3 contains 16 residues. The germline V and J ends were trimmed by 5 bases and 2 bases, with 17 bases remaining between them. The germline V gene has CDR1 SGHAT and CDR2 FQNNGV. The CDR3 DNA reads TGTGCCAGCAGCCCCGGTCATCCGAGATTCACAGATACGCAGTATTTT. Translation: CASSPGHPRFTDTQYF.

A few counts support this clonotype. This rearrangement joins TRBV20-1 to TRBJ1-2, with a weak D call TRBD1 (5 bases). Between the trimmed V and J ends, which lost 5 bases and 2 bases, there was a span of 12 bases. This CDR3 has 13 residues. CDR1 is DFQATT and CDR2 is SNEGSKA in the germline V gene (reference sequence). In DNA, the CDR3 is TGCAGTGCTCACGCAGGGTTCAACTATGGCTACACCTTC. It encodes CSAHAGFNYGYTF.

The table lists this clonotype with a few counts. The gene calls are TRBV27 and TRBJ2-1; 11 bases are a match to TRBD2. The CDR3 loop spans 18 amino acids. J was trimmed by 7 bases and V by 2 bases; bases with no gene match: 13. CDR1 is MNHEY and CDR2 is SMNVEV in the germline V gene (reference sequence). The CDR3 spells CASSLRQGTSGSSNEQFF. CDR3 nucleotide sequence: TGTGCCAGCAGTTTAAGGCAGGGCACTAGCGGGAGTTCGAATGAGCAGTTCTTC.

At least ten counts were recorded for this clonotype. V is TRBV29-1 and J is TRBJ2-4; 7 bases agree with TRBD1. CDR1 is SQVTM and CDR2 is ANQGSEA in the germline V gene. The trim removed 5 bases at V and 6 bases at J, leaving 7 bases unmatched. The CDR3 covers 13 residues. The CDR3 loop reads CSVPGTAGNIQYF. The CDR3 DNA sequence: TGCAGCGTTCCCGGGACAGCTGGAAACATTCAGTACTTC.

This rearrangement joins TRBV29-1 to TRBJ2-7; D gene unclear. The CDR3 is made up of 11 amino acids. CDR1 SQVTM and CDR2 ANQGSEA come from the germline V gene. The germline V and J ends were trimmed by 2 bases and 6 bases, with 8 bases remaining between them. The CDR3 spells CSVETAREQYF. In DNA, the CDR3 is TGCAGCGTTGAAACAGCGCGCGAGCAGTACTTC.

This clonotype was counted a few times. The chain recombines TRBV5-1 with TRBJ2-3; D ambiguous. This CDR3 has 14 amino acids. V was clipped by 4 bases and J by 2 bases, with 11 bases between them. Germline lookup yields CDR1 SGHRS and CDR2 YFSETQ. CDR3 residues: CASSLDEITDTQYF. The CDR3 coding sequence is TGCGCCAGCAGCCTGGACGAAATCACAGATACGCAGTATTTT.